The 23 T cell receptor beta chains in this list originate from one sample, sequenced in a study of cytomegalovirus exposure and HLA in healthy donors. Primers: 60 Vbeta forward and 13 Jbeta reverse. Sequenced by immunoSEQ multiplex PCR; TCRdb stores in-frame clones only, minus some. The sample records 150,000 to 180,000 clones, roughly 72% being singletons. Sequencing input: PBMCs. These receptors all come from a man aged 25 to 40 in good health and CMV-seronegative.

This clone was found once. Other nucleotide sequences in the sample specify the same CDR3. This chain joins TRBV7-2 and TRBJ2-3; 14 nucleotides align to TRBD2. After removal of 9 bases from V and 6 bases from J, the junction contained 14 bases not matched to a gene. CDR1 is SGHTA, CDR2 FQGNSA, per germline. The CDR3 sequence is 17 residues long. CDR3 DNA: TGTGCCAGTAGCCCCTTTGGACTAGCGGGGGGTTGGGATACGCAGTATTTT. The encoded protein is CASSPFGLAGGWDTQYF.

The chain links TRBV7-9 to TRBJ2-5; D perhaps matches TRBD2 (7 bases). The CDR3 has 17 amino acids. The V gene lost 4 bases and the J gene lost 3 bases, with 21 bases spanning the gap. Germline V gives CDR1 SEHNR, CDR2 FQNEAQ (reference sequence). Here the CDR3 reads CASSSRGGIGRKETQYF. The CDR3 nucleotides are TGTGCCAGCAGCTCTAGGGGGGGTATAGGGAGGAAAGAGACCCAGTACTTC.

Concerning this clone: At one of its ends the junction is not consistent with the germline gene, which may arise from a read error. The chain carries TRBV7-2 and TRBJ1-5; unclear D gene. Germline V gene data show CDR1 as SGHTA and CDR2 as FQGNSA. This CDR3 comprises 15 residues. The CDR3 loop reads CASSLGGYSNQPQNF. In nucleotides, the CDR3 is TGTGCCAGCAGCTTAGGTGGATATAGCAATCAGCCCCAGAATTTT.

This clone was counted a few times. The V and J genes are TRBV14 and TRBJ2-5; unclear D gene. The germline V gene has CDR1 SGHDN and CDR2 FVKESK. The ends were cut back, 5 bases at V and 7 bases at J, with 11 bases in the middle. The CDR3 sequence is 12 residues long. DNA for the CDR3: TGTGCCAGCAGCGTAGATGGTAGGACCCAGTACTTC. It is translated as CASSVDGRTQYF.

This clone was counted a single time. The CDR3 sequence is CASSLAQGSNQPQHF. CDR3 bases: TGTGCCAGCAGTCTGGCCCAGGGTAGCAATCAGCCCCAGCATTTT. V is TRBV27 and J is TRBJ1-5; possible D gene TRBD1, 5 bases. The CDR3 is 15 amino acids. Trimming left V 5 bases short and J 0 bases short, with 11 bases between. Germline lookup yields CDR1 MNHEY and CDR2 SMNVEV (reference sequence).

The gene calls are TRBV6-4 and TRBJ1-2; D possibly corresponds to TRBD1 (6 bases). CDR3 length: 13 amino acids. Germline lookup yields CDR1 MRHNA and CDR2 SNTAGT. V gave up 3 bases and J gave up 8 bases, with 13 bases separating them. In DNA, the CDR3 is TGTGCCAGCAGTGAAGGACAGCTTCGCGGCTACACCTTC. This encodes CASSEGQLRGYTF.

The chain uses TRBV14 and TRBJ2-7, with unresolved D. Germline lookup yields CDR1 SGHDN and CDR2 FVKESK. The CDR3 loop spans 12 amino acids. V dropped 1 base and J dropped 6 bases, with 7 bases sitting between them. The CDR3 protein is CASSQAGTEQYF. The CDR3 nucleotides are TGTGCCAGCAGCCAAGCAGGAACCGAGCAGTACTTC.

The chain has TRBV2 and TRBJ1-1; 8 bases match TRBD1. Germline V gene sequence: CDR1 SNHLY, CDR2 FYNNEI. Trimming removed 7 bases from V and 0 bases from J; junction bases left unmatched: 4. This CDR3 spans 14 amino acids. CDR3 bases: TGTGCCAGCACCATGGACAGGGTGAACACTGAAGCTTTCTTT. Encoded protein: CASTMDRVNTEAFF.

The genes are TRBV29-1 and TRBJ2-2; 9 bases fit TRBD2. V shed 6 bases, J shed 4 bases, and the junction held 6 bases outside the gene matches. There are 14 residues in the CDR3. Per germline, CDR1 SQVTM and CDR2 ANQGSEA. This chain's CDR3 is CSVERGAGTGELFF. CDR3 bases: TGCAGCGTCGAGCGGGGGGCTGGCACCGGGGAGCTGTTTTTT.

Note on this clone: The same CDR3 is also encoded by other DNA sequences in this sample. CDR3 nucleotides: TGTGCCAGCTCACCTCTGACAGGGGAAGAGACCCAGTACTTC. Its protein is CASSPLTGEETQYF. The chain has TRBV18 and TRBJ2-5; 8 bases agree with TRBD1. CDR1 KGHSH and CDR2 LQKENI come from the germline V gene. J gave up 3 bases and V 3 bases, and 3 bases lay outside the gene matches. The CDR3 length is 14 residues.

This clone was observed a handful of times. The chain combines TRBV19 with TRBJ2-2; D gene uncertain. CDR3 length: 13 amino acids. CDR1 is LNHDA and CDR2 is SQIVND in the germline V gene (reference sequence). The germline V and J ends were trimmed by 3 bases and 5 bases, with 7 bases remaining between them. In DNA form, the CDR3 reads TGTGCCAGTAGTATCGCGGTGACCGGGGAGCTGTTTTTT. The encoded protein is CASSIAVTGELFF. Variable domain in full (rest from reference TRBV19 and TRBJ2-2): DGGITQSPKYLFRKEGQNVTLSCEQNLNHDAMYWYRQDPGQGLRLIYYSQIVNDFQKGDIAEGYSVSREKKESFPLTVTSAQKNPTAFYLCASSIAVTGELFFGEGSRLTVL.

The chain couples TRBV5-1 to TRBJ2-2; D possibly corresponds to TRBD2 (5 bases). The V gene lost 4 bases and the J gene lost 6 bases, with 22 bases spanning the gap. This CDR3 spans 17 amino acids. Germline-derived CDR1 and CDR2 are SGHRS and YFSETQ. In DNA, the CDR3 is TGCGCCAGCAGCGAGAAAGAGGGTGAGGTGTTACCCGGGGAGCTGTTTTTT. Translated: CASSEKEGEVLPGELFF.

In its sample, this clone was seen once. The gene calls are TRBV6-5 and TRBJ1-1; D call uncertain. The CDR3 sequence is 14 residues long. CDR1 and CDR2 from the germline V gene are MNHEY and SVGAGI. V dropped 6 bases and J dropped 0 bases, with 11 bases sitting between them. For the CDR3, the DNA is TGTGCCAGCAGAAAGAGGAAAATGAACACTGAAGCTTTCTTT. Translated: CASRKRKMNTEAFF.

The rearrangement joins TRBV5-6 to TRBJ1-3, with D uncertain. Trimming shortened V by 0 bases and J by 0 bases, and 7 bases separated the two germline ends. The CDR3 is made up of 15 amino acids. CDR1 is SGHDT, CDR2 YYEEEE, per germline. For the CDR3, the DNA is TGTGCCAGCAGCTTGGGCACATACTCTGGAAACACCATATATTTT. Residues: CASSLGTYSGNTIYF.

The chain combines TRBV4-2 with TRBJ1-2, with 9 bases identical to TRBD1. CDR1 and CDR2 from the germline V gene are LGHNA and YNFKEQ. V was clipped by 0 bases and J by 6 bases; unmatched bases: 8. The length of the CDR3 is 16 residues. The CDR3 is CASSQEAPGTGNGYTF. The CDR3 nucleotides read TGTGCCAGCAGCCAAGAGGCACCCGGGACAGGGAATGGCTACACCTTC.

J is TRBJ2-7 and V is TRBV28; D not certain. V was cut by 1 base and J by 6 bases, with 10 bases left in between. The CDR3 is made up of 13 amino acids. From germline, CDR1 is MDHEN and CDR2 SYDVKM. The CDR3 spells CASSLSRGPEQYF. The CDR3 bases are TGTGCCAGCAGTTTATCCCGAGGCCCCGAGCAGTACTTC.

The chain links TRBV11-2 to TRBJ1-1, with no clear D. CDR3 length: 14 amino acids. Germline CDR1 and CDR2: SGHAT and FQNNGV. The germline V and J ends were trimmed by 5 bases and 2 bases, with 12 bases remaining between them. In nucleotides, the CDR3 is TGTGCCAGCAGCGGCGGGGAGGGTAACACTGAAGCTTTCTTT. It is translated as CASSGGEGNTEAFF.

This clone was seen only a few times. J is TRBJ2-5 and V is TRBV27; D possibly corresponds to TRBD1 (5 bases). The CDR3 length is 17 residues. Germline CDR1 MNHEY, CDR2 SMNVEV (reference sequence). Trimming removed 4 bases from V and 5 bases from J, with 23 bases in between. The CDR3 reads CASSSHQGVIIEETQYF. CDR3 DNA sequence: TGTGCCAGCAGTTCCCACCAAGGGGTCATCATAGAGGAGACCCAGTACTTC.

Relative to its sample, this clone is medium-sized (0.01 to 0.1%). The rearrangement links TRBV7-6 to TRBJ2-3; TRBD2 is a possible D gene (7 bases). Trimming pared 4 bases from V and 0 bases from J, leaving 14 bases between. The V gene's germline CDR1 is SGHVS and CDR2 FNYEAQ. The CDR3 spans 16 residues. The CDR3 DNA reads TGTGCCAGCAGCTCCCCCGGGGGGCCTAGCACAGATACGCAGTATTTT. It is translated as CASSSPGGPSTDTQYF.

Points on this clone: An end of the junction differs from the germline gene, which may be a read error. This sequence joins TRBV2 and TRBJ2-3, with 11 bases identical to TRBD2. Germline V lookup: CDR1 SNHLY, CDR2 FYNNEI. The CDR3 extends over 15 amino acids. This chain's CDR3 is CAGSDSGGAPDTQYF. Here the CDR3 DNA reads TGTGCCGGCAGCGATAGCGGGGGGGCCCCAGATACGCAGTATTTT.

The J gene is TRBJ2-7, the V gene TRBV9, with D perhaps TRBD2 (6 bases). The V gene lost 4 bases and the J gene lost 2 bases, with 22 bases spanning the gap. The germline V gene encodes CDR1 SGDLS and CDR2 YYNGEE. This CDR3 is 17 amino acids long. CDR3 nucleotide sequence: TGTGCCAGCAGCCCGGGGTTGGGGACTGCTTCGGCCTACGAGCAGTACTTC. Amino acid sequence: CASSPGLGTASAYEQYF.

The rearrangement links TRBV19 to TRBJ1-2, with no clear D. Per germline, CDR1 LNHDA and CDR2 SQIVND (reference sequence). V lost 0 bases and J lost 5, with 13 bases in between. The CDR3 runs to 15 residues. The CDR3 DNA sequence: TGTGCCAGTAGTATAGATCCAGAGGGAGCTTATGGCTACACCTTC. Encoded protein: CASSIDPEGAYGYTF.

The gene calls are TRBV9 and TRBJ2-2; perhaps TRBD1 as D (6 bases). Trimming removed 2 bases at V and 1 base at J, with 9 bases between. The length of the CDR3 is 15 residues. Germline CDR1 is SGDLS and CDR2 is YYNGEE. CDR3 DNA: TGTGCCAGCAGCGTGGGGACATGGAACACCGGGGAGCTGTTTTTT. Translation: CASSVGTWNTGELFF. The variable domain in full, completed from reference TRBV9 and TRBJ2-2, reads DSGVTQTPKHLITATGQRVTLRCSPRSGDLSVYWYQQSLDQGLQFLIQYYNGEERAKGNILERFSAQQFPDLHSELNLSSLELGDSALYFCASSVGTWNTGELFFGEGSRLTVL.